The 6 T cell receptor beta chains below come from one sample, sequenced in a study of CD8 T cells in ankylosing spondylitis. Study-level findings and limits: Seemingly characteristic of ankylosing spondylitis blood was a TCR beta motif consisting of about 8 highly homologous variants.

These receptors' antigens are unknown. TCRdb called the 5' RACE reads again in MiXCR, with one record for every CDR3 protein. The repertoire consists of more than 650,000 distinct CDR3 sequences, with over 9.5% occurring once and the leading ten covering around 0.51%. The sample consisted of blood, either unsorted or a sorted T cell fraction (not recorded which). These receptors were collected from a male donor with ankylosing spondylitis.

This clonotype was counted between two and nine times. The J gene is TRBJ2-1, the V gene TRBV24-1; D is undetermined. CDR1 is KGHDR, CDR2 SFDVKD, per germline. V was trimmed by 1 base and J by 8 bases, leaving 5 bases between them. The CDR3 contains 12 residues. The chain's CDR3 is CATSDFDYEQFF. CDR3 sequence (DNA): TGTGCCACCAGTGATTTCGACTATGAGCAGTTCTTC.

This clonotype was recorded many times. CDR3 DNA: TGCAGTGTCTCCACGGTTTATGGCTACACCTTC. It codes for CSVSTVYGYTF. The genes are TRBV20-1 and TRBJ1-2; D is undetermined. Trimming pared 7 bases from V and 5 bases from J, leaving 11 bases between. CDR3 length: 11 residues. The germline CDR1 and CDR2 sequences are DFQATT and SNEGSKA (reference sequence).

V and J are TRBV6-2 or TRBV6-3 and TRBJ2-5; TRBD2 matches 10 bases. The germline V gene has CDR1 MNHEY and CDR2 SVGEGT. This CDR3 has 16 amino acids. The junction had 7 bases not matched to a gene; V was cut back by 2 bases and J by 4 bases. CDR3 coding DNA: TGTGCCAGCAGTTACCCCCAGCGGGGGGGTTCAGAGACCCAGTACTTC. It encodes CASSYPQRGGSETQYF.

This sequence joins TRBV10-3 and TRBJ2-7; D might be TRBD1 (6 bases). This CDR3 spans 14 amino acids. Germline V gene sequence: CDR1 ENHRY, CDR2 SYGVKD. V was clipped by 2 bases and J by 3 bases, with 11 bases between them. The CDR3 DNA follows: TGTGCCATCAGTGAGGCAGGGGAAGGCTACGAGCAGTACTTC. Translated, it gives CAISEAGEGYEQYF.

The sample holds a few counts of this clonotype. The CDR3 here is CATSIDSGNTIYF. The CDR3 DNA reads TGTGCCACCAGCATTGATTCTGGAAACACCATATATTTT. The chain is built from TRBV15 and TRBJ1-3; D is ambiguous. V was pared by 4 bases and J by 1 base, with 5 bases between. Germline loops: CDR1 LNHNV, CDR2 YYDKDF (reference sequence). This CDR3 contains 13 residues.

This clonotype was recorded at least ten times. The CDR3 nucleotides are TGCGCCAGCAGCTTGGCGGACAGGAAAGAGCAGTTCTTC. Protein sequence: CASSLADRKEQFF. The genes are TRBV5-1 and TRBJ2-1; 7 bases are a match to TRBD1. The J segment lost 10 bases and the V segment lost 0 bases, leaving 4 bases of the junction unmatched. The CDR3 has 13 residues. In germline, CDR1 is SGHRS, CDR2 YFSETQ.